This T cell receptor beta chain was recorded in a study of T-cell reconstitution after alpha-beta-depleted transplantation in children. Findings and caveats of the study: As was reported, about two months after transplant, alpha-beta T cells came from several hundred expanded graft clones. Diversity and T-cell counts at one year after transplant derived mostly from new T cells. Surviving thymic progenitors and recipient T cells were the source of high TCRbeta diversity at day 60 in some patients.

This clonotype was detected many times. Its antigen is not identified. The authors prepared the TCRbeta library with unique molecular identifiers. TCRdb re-analysed the PCR reads in MiXCR, keeping a single row per CDR3 protein. The table lists fewer than 250,000 distinct CDR3 sequences, around a sixth of them singletons, with just under 45% in the top ten. Germline CDR1 and CDR2: LNHNV and YYDKDF (reference sequence). The CDR3 totals 13 residues. With 3 bases removed from V and 7 bases from J, the gap between germline ends came to 12 bases. The sequence came from a male patient aged 2 to 9 who had a stem cell transplant for acute lymphoblastic leukemia, so the T cells may come from the graft donor. The J gene is TRBJ1-1, the V gene TRBV15, with a weak D call TRBD1 (5 bases). Sequencing used PBMCs, mostly from graft donor cells, obtained 360 days after TCRalphabeta/CD19-depleted stem cell transplant. The CDR3 DNA reads as TGTGCCACCAGCAGTGGGGGGACCAGTGAAGCTTTCTTT. Amino acids: CATSSGGTSEAFF.